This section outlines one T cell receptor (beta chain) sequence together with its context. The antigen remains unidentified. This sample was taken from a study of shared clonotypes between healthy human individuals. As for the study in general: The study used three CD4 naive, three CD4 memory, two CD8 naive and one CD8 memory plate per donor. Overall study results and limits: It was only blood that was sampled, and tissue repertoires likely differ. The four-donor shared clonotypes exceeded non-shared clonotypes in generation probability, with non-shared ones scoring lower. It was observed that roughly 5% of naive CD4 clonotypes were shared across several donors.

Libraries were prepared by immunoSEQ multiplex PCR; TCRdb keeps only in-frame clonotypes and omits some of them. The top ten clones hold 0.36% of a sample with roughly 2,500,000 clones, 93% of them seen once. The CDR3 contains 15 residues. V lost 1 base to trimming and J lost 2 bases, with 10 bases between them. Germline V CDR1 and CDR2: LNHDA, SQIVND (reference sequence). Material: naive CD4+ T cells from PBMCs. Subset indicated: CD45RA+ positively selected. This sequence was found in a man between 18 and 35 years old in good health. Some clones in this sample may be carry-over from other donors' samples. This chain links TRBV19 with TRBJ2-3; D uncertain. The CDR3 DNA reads TGTGCCAGTAGTATAGTGTGGCTTAACACAGATACGCAGTATTTT. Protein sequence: CASSIVWLNTDTQYF.